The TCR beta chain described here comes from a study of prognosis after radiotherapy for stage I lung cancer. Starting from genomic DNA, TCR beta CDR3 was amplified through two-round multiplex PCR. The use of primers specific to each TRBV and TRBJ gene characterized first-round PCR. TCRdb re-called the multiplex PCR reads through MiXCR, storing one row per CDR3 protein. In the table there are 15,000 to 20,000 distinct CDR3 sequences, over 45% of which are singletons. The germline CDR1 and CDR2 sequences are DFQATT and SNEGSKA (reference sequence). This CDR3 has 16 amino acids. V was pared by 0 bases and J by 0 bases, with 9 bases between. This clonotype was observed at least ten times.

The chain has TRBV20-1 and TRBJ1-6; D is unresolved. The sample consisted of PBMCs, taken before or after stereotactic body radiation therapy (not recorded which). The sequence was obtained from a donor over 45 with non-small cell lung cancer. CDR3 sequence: CSARDSGSSYNSPLHF. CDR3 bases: TGCAGTGCTAGAGATTCGGGGAGCTCCTATAATTCACCCCTCCACTTT.